What follows describes a single TCR beta chain. As yet, its antigen is unknown. These data belong to a study of a mutant IDH1 vaccine in newly diagnosed glioma. J gave up 3 bases and V 3 bases, and 5 bases lay outside the gene matches. Per the germline V gene, CDR1 is SGHTS and CDR2 is YDEGEE. The CDR3 covers 14 residues. The time point here: week 23, last vaccination. One vaccine dose held 300 ug of mutant IDH1 20-mer peptide and came with topical imiquimod. Study conclusions and caveats: Vaccine-induced responses were seen in roughly 93% of patients, spanning several MHC alleles.

Here immunoSEQ multiplex PCR was the method, and the copy in TCRdb shows in-frame clones only, minus some. The repertoire holds tens of thousands of clones, with 80% as singletons. The V gene is TRBV5-8, the J gene TRBJ2-7, with TRBD2 identical over 8 bases. This TCR derives from a man aged 40-55 years with glioma. The source was PBMCs, collected from a glioma patient whose treatment included an IDH1 peptide vaccine. The CDR3 region is CASSSRGGRYEQYF. In nucleotides, the CDR3 is TGTGCCAGCAGCTCCCGGGGGGGCCGCTACGAGCAGTACTTC.